This T cell receptor (beta chain) stems from a study of T-cell memory formation after mild COVID-19. Overall study context: Each donor largely had its own TCR clusters. Overall study findings and caveats: The pre-infection memory compartment contained some responding clones, suggesting cross-reactive memory joined. Day 37-peaking second-wave clones had unconfirmed SARS-CoV-2 specificity.

5'RACE with constant-segment primers built TCRalpha and TCRbeta cDNA libraries with UMIs. TCRdb redid the calling of the 5' RACE reads with MiXCR, one entry per CDR3 protein. In the table there are more than 250,000 distinct CDR3 sequences, roughly 18% of which are singletons. The V and J ends lost 5 bases and 3 bases respectively, with 17 bases between them. The CDR3 covers 15 residues. Germline V gene data show CDR1 as SGHVS and CDR2 as FNYEAQ. In the case of this clonotype: What it binds is not known.

The V and J genes are TRBV7-6 and TRBJ2-7, with a weak D call TRBD1 (6 bases). This clonotype was obtained from a man between 18 and 35 years old who had mild COVID-19 (a few samples of this study predate the infection). Cell type and time point are not known. What was sequenced was PBMCs or a T cell subset sorted from them (not recorded which). The CDR3 region is CASSRGQSENYEQYF. The CDR3 coding sequence is TGTGCCAGCAGCCGCGGACAGTCCGAAAACTACGAGCAGTACTTC. Full variable domain (missing parts from reference TRBV7-6 and TRBJ2-7): GAGVSQSPRYKVTKRGQDVALRCDPISGHVSLYWYRQALGQGPEFLTYFNYEAQQDKSGLPNDRFSAERPEGSISTLTIQRTEQRDSAMYRCASSRGQSENYEQYFGPGTRLTVT.